This T cell receptor (beta chain) was captured by sequencing in a study of Graves' ophthalmopathy and Graves' hyperthyroidism. Germline CDR1 and CDR2: MNHEY and SVGAGI. With 0 bases removed from V and 8 bases from J, the gap between germline ends came to 10 bases. CDR3 size: 13 residues. RNA transcripts provided the template for amplifying TCR beta CDR3 regions. The library came from an HTBI-primed first-round RT-PCR and a second-round multiplex PCR. TCRdb re-derived calls from the multiplex PCR reads in MiXCR, one entry per CDR3 protein. The data hold almost 400,000 distinct CDR3 sequences, with 15% to 20% observed a single time. This clonotype appeared many times.

The sample taken for sequencing was peripheral blood. This chain connects TRBV6-5 to TRBJ1-2; TRBD1 might be the D (6 bases). The sequence came from a woman aged 18-29 years with Graves' ophthalmopathy. CDR3 sequence reads: CASSYSLRGGYTF. The CDR3 DNA is TGTGCCAGCAGTTACTCCTTGAGGGGGGGCTACACCTTC.